The 27 T cell receptor beta chains in this list originate from one sample, sequenced in a study of PD-1 blockade in classical Hodgkin lymphoma. Autologous stem cell transplantation was followed by relapse in every patient, and brentuximab vedotin exposure varied. The method was immunoSEQ multiplex PCR; TCRdb's version includes in-frame clones alone and lacks a portion of them. This table has about 98,000 clones, around 90% appearing once. This material consisted of peripheral blood mononuclear cells (PBMCs), taken at baseline. All receptors come from a human donor with classical Hodgkin lymphoma.

The CDR3 DNA is TGTGCCAGCAGTTTATGGATGAGGACAGGGCATGAAAAACTGTTTTTT. Protein sequence: CASSLWMRTGHEKLFF. The chain links TRBV28 to TRBJ1-4; 8 bases fit TRBD1. With V trimmed by 0 bases and J by 6 bases, 6 bases remained unmatched. This CDR3 spans 16 amino acids. Germline V lookup: CDR1 MDHEN, CDR2 SYDVKM.

The chain links TRBV27 to TRBJ1-5; 7 nucleotides agree with TRBD1. Germline CDR1 and CDR2: MNHEY and SMNVEV (reference sequence). V lost 3 bases, J lost 0 bases, and 14 bases stayed unmatched. The CDR3 loop spans 19 amino acids. The chain's CDR3 is CASSFLPRPGGHSNQPQHF. DNA for the CDR3: TGTGCCAGCAGTTTTTTGCCCCGGCCAGGGGGACATAGCAATCAGCCCCAGCATTTT.

The J gene is TRBJ2-5, the V gene TRBV5-1; possibly TRBD1 for D (5 bases). CDR1 is SGHRS, CDR2 YFSETQ, per germline. V dropped 0 bases and J dropped 3 bases, with 12 bases sitting between them. This CDR3 comprises 15 residues. The DNA for the CDR3 is TGCGCCAGCAGCTTGGGGTTAGGGGCCAAAGAGACCCAGTACTTC. As protein: CASSLGLGAKETQYF.

The chain is built from TRBV9 and TRBJ2-7; D unresolved. The CDR3 spans 13 residues. The V end was cut by 4 bases, the J end by 2 bases, with 10 bases between. Germline CDR1 is SGDLS and CDR2 is YYNGEE. The CDR3 DNA reads TGTGCCAGCAGCCCGCATAACGCCTACGAGCAGTACTTC. It translates to CASSPHNAYEQYF.

The V call is TRBV11-3, the J call TRBJ2-1, with a weak D call TRBD2 (5 bases). Trimming removed 1 base from V and 0 bases from J, with 7 bases in between. The germline CDR1 and CDR2 sequences are SGHNT and YENEEA. The CDR3 sequence is 15 residues long. The CDR3 nucleotides are TGTGCCAGCAGCTTAGGGGGAGTCTCCTACAATGAGCAGTTCTTC. Translating it yields CASSLGGVSYNEQFF.

The J gene is TRBJ2-3, the V gene TRBV11-3, with D maybe TRBD1 (6 bases). This CDR3 has 17 amino acids. The germline V gene encodes CDR1 SGHNT and CDR2 YENEEA. With 3 bases removed from V and 2 bases from J, the gap between germline ends came to 18 bases. CDR3 residues: CASSFGPRGSITDTQYF. CDR3 nucleotide sequence: TGTGCCAGCAGCTTCGGTCCCAGGGGTTCAATCACAGATACGCAGTATTTT.

This sequence joins TRBV30 and TRBJ1-1; no clear D. There are 12 residues in the CDR3. Germline V lookup: CDR1 GTSNPN, CDR2 SVGIG (reference sequence). The V end lost 4 bases, the J end lost 7 bases, and 13 bases lay between the germline ends. For the CDR3, the DNA is TGTGCCTGGACTCAAGGATCTAGTGAAGCTTTCTTT. It codes for CAWTQGSSEAFF.

The chain is built from TRBV15 and TRBJ2-1; 13 bases fit TRBD2. Germline values: CDR1 LNHNV, CDR2 YYDKDF (reference sequence). This CDR3 region has 15 residues. The J segment lost 4 bases and the V segment lost 4 bases, leaving 1 base of the junction unmatched. CDR3 region: CATSILAGGYNEQFF. CDR3 nucleotide sequence: TGTGCCACCAGCATACTAGCGGGAGGGTACAATGAGCAGTTCTTC.

This chain joins TRBV7-3 and TRBJ2-7; no firm D call. The CDR3 totals 13 residues. Trimming removed 2 bases from V and 1 base from J, with 6 bases in between. The germline CDR1 and CDR2 sequences are SGHTA and FQGTGA. CDR3 DNA: TGTGCCAGCAGCTTAGGGCATTCCTACGAGCAGTACTTC. Its translation: CASSLGHSYEQYF. Based on the CDR3 plus reference TRBV7-3 and TRBJ2-7, the full variable domain is GAGVSQTPSNKVTEKGKYVELRCDPISGHTALYWYRQSLGQGPEFLIYFQGTGAADDSGLPNDRFFAVRPEGSVSTLKIQRTERGDSAVYLCASSLGHSYEQYFGPGTRLTVT.

The rearrangement links TRBV6-1 to TRBJ2-6, with D possibly being TRBD1 or TRBD2 (5 bases each). The CDR3 loop spans 19 amino acids. Germline lookup yields CDR1 MNHNS and CDR2 SASEGT. Between the trimmed V and J ends, which lost 4 bases and 2 bases, there was a span of 21 bases. CDR3 nucleotide sequence: TGTGCCAGCAGTGGAGGGGAAGGCGAGCTGGTTACTGGGGCCAACGTCCTGACTTTC. Its translation is CASSGGEGELVTGANVLTF.

The chain is built from TRBV15 and TRBJ1-3, with 9 bases identical to TRBD1. Germline values: CDR1 LNHNV, CDR2 YYDKDF (reference sequence). The CDR3 has 18 residues. Germline trimming cut 0 bases from V and 2 bases from J; bases unmatched to any gene: 8. The CDR3 DNA is TGTGCCACCAGCAGAGAGTGGCGGGACAGGGCCGCTGGAAACACCATATATTTT. The encoded protein is CATSREWRDRAAGNTIYF. Full variable domain (outside the CDR3, taken from reference TRBV15 and TRBJ1-3): DAMVIQNPRYQVTQFGKPVTLSCSQTLNHNVMYWYQQKSSQAPKLLFHYYDKDFNNEADTPDNFQSRRPNTSFCFLDIRSPGLGDTAMYLCATSREWRDRAAGNTIYFGEGSWLTVV.

The chain joins TRBV28 to TRBJ2-6, with D hard to call. Trimming took off 3 bases at V and 3 bases at J, with 3 bases between the two ends. CDR3 length: 13 amino acids. Germline loops: CDR1 MDHEN, CDR2 SYDVKM. The CDR3 loop reads CASSLSGANVLTF. The CDR3 nucleotides read TGTGCCAGCAGTTTGAGTGGGGCCAACGTCCTGACTTTC.

J is TRBJ1-2 and V is TRBV9; perhaps TRBD1 as D (5 bases). The CDR3 is 14 amino acids. Germline CDR1 reads SGDLS; CDR2 reads YYNGEE. V lost 3 bases, J lost 2 bases, and 11 bases lay in between. The CDR3 spells CASSDSGGNYGYTF. CDR3 bases: TGTGCCAGCAGCGACAGTGGGGGGAACTATGGCTACACCTTC.

The DNA for the CDR3 is TGTGCCAGCAGCCCGCGTAGCGGGAGGGCCTTTTACGAGCAGTACTTC. This gives the protein CASSPRSGRAFYEQYF. This sequence joins TRBV7-9 and TRBJ2-7, with 11 positions matching TRBD2. Unmatched junction bases numbered 10, after V lost 5 bases and J lost 4 bases. The CDR3 is 16 amino acids. From germline, CDR1 is SEHNR and CDR2 FQNEAQ (reference sequence).

The rearrangement joins TRBV5-4 to TRBJ2-5, with no clear D. V lost 2 bases, J lost 3 bases, and 14 bases lay in between. The CDR3 consists of 15 residues. From germline, CDR1 is SGHNT and CDR2 YYREEE (reference sequence). The CDR3 reads CASSFGMGGEETQYF. The CDR3 DNA sequence: TGTGCCAGCAGCTTCGGTATGGGTGGGGAAGAGACCCAGTACTTC. Full variable domain (rest looked up from reference TRBV5-4 and TRBJ2-5): ETGVTQSPTHLIKTRGQQVTLRCSSQSGHNTVSWYQQALGQGPQFIFQYYREEENGRGNFPPRFSGLQFPNYSSELNVNALELDDSALYLCASSFGMGGEETQYFGPGTRLLVL.

Only one count was recorded for this clone. The V gene is TRBV5-3, the J gene TRBJ1-2, with 7 bases fitting TRBD1. TRBV5-3 is an ORF for which the function is uncertain. The CDR3 is 14 amino acids. J gave up 1 base and V 4 bases, and 4 bases lay outside the gene matches. CDR3 sequence reads: CARSPDRDNYGYTF. The CDR3 region has the DNA TGTGCCAGAAGCCCTGACAGGGATAACTATGGCTACACCTTC.

The V gene is TRBV19, the J gene TRBJ2-7, with 14 bases that match TRBD2. CDR3 length: 14 residues. J lost 3 bases, V lost 5 bases, and 0 bases had no gene match. Germline CDR1 and CDR2: LNHDA and SQIVND (reference sequence). Written as DNA, the CDR3 is TGTGCCAGTAGTGGGACTAGCGGGAGCTACGAGCAGTACTTC. Translation gives CASSGTSGSYEQYF.

CDR3 residues: CASSFGQGINQPQHF. The DNA for the CDR3 is TGCGCCAGCAGCTTTGGTCAGGGTATTAACCAGCCCCAGCATTTT. The chain couples TRBV5-1 to TRBJ1-5; D possibly corresponds to TRBD1 (5 bases). Trimming removed 2 bases at V and 7 bases at J, with 16 bases between. Germline values: CDR1 SGHRS, CDR2 YFSETQ. The CDR3 contains 15 residues.

The genes are TRBV4-1 and TRBJ1-1; D might be TRBD1 (6 bases). The CDR3 has 15 residues. The germline gives CDR1 MGHRA, CDR2 YSYEKL. Between the trimmed V and J ends, which lost 4 bases and 1 base, there was a span of 13 bases. CDR3 region: CASSREPGQNTEAFF. The CDR3 DNA sequence: TGCGCCAGCAGCCGGGAGCCGGGACAGAACACTGAAGCTTTCTTT.

This chain joins TRBV29-1 and TRBJ2-7, with TRBD2 identical over 10 bases. Per the germline V gene, CDR1 is SQVTM and CDR2 is ANQGSEA. V dropped 7 bases and J dropped 6; count of bases not matched to a gene: 21. This CDR3 has 17 amino acids. The CDR3: CSATKLGLVAGGGEQYF. The CDR3 DNA is TGCAGCGCCACCAAACTGGGACTTGTAGCGGGAGGTGGCGAGCAGTACTTC.

The chain recombines TRBV6-1 with TRBJ2-3; TRBD2 might be the D (6 bases). Trimming stripped 2 bases from V and 5 bases from J, with 11 bases between. CDR3 length: 14 residues. Per the germline V gene, CDR1 is MNHNS and CDR2 is SASEGT. This CDR3 reads CASSERRGGDTQYF. In nucleotides, the CDR3 is TGTGCCAGCAGTGAACGGCGGGGAGGAGATACGCAGTATTTT.

The gene calls are TRBV5-1 and TRBJ1-2; D not certain. Germline V gives CDR1 SGHRS, CDR2 YFSETQ. The germline V and J ends were trimmed by 4 bases and 2 bases, with 12 bases remaining between them. This CDR3 spans 14 amino acids. The CDR3 DNA is TGCGCCAGCAGCCGAACATCTGGGAACTATGGCTACACCTTC. It yields the protein CASSRTSGNYGYTF.

The V call is TRBV11-2, the J call TRBJ2-2, with 8 bases aligning to TRBD1. This CDR3 has 16 residues. CDR1 and CDR2 (germline): SGHAT, FQNNGV. The V and J ends lost 4 bases and 1 base, in that order; junction bases with no gene match: 5. The CDR3 bases are TGTGCCAGCAGCTGGACCGGGACAGGGAACACCGGGGAGCTGTTTTTT. The encoded protein is CASSWTGTGNTGELFF.

The chain couples TRBV28 to TRBJ1-4, with no clear D. This CDR3 is 13 amino acids long. V was trimmed by 5 bases and J by 8 bases, leaving 12 bases between them. CDR1 and CDR2 from the germline V gene are MDHEN and SYDVKM. The CDR3 nucleotides read TGTGCCAGCAGTCCGCCTCACGGGGAAAAACTGTTTTTT. It codes for CASSPPHGEKLFF.

The rearrangement joins TRBV4-1 to TRBJ2-5; D is possibly TRBD2 (5 bases). Trimming stripped 3 bases from V and 0 bases from J, with 14 bases between. The germline CDR1 and CDR2 sequences are MGHRA and YSYEKL. The CDR3 contains 16 residues. Here the CDR3 DNA reads TGCGCCAGCAGCCAGGATAGCGAGACATACCAAGAGACCCAGTACTTC. Translated, it gives CASSQDSETYQETQYF.

The V and J genes are TRBV2 and TRBJ1-5; D is perhaps TRBD1 (6 bases). Germline V gene sequence: CDR1 SNHLY, CDR2 FYNNEI. The V end lost 5 bases, the J end lost 3 bases, and 14 bases lay between the germline ends. The length of the CDR3 is 15 residues. As DNA, the CDR3 is TGTGCCAGCAGTCGTCTAGGACAGCCCAATCAGCCCCAGCATTTT. Its translation: CASSRLGQPNQPQHF.

This clone appeared once. The CDR3 reads CATNHRDYYEQYF. The CDR3 DNA reads as TGTGCCACGAACCATCGAGACTACTACGAGCAGTACTTC. The chain recombines TRBV5-4 with TRBJ2-7; possible D gene TRBD2, 5 bases. V was cut by 9 bases and J by 3 bases, with 16 bases left in between. Germline assignment: CDR1 SGHNT and CDR2 YYREEE (reference sequence). The CDR3 loop spans 13 amino acids.